This T cell receptor (beta chain) was recovered during a study of T cells after yellow fever vaccination (dated by TCRdb to about 2019). Some background on the complete study: Libraries from fractions with low cell numbers were prepared with the SMART-Seq v4 Ultra Low Input RNA kit. To follow T-cell clones before and after both primary and booster YFV17D yellow fever vaccination, bulk TCR alpha and beta repertoires underwent longitudinal sequencing. Two healthy male donors, one aged 18 to 30 and one aged 30 to 39 years, were included in the cohort. Bulk PBMC replicates and cell subsets were isolated from blood drawn at multiple timepoints before and after both primary and secondary immunization. General conclusions and limits of the study: FACS-sorted repertoires could contain abundant contaminating clonotypes from the bulk population, so computational filtering was required. Compared with the primary T-cell response, the secondary T-cell response was faster but weaker, reaching its peak on day 5 rather than on day 15. A small share of clonotypes occurred in both CD4 and CD8 compartments, likely arising from convergent recombination. Only a couple of donors were included in the study, so the extent to which the findings can be generalized is limited. Most clones expanded after primary vaccination (about 95% of CD4 and 70% to 90% of CD8) were re-detected after the booster, suggesting that broad memory maintenance occurred.

Reading the label with the study, this specimen's treatment or condition is: live attenuated yellow fever vaccine strain. Two biological replicates of bulk PBMCs were collected at each blood-draw timepoint. A standard Ficoll-Paque protocol was used to isolate PBMCs from peripheral blood. TriZol was used to extract RNA from bulk PBMCs, CD4 and CD8 fractions, and dextramer-positive and dextramer-negative fractions. TCR cDNA was made using 5'RACE template switching, a step that added a universal primer site and unique molecular identifiers. Priming for cDNA synthesis came from both the TCR alpha and TCR beta constant segments. Libraries were amplified in two PCR steps, with sample barcodes and sequencing adapters added in the second step. Sequencing of libraries was done on Illumina HiSeq 2500 (2x100 bp) or NovaSeq (2x150 bp). As for how the authors treated the data: Reads were demultiplexed and collapsed into UMI consensus sequences with MIGEC, and V(D)J alignment was performed with MiXCR. Vaccine-responding clonotypes were defined with edgeR using replicate PBMC samples, requiring FDR below 0.01 and a log2 fold change above 5 up to day 15. Bulk clonotypes were assigned CD4 or CD8 identity according to which sequenced CD4 or CD8 repertoire held them at higher abundance. The public reads were quality trimmed at Q25 with fastp and then assembled into clones with MiXCR by TCRdb, keeping productive beta chains. Under each unique CDR3 protein, matching rows form one entry showing the most common genes and DNA. TCRdb, rather than the study authors, made the V and J calls. Counted in this sample were hundreds of thousands of distinct CDR3 sequences; 9% to 15% of them appeared once. Approximately 15% of the sample is in the top ten clones.

Worth noting for this clonotype: The antigen it recognizes is unknown. No much larger clone exists at a distance of one base, and base qualities are not known.

Deletion took 5 bases off V and 2 bases off J, with a span of 19 bases between the germline ends. The CDR3 runs 17 amino acids, cysteine and phenylalanine included. This entry keeps only the CDR3 DNA: 51 bases, framed from base 1. Taken from the germline V gene, the CDR1 and CDR2 loops are SGHVS and FNYEAQ. The chain links TRBV7-6 with TRBJ1-5, with the identity of the D gene unclear. The receptor was derived from a man aged 25-45 years who received the YFV17D yellow fever vaccine. Here the sequenced sample was PBMCs, taken on the day of the yellow fever booster vaccination. The DNA sequence follows: TGTGCCAGCAGCCAATTTTCTGACATTGGAGGCAATCAGCCCCAGCATTTT. It translates to CASSQFSDIGGNQPQHF.